The 27 T cell receptor beta chains given below trace back to one sample, sequenced in a study of sequential checkpoint blockade in melanoma. The assay was immunoSEQ multiplex PCR, and TCRdb's table has in-frame clones only and misses some. The repertoire holds approximately 37,000 clones, with roughly four fifths as singletons. Treatment: randomized to nivolumab then ipilimumab (arm A) or the reverse (arm B). This specimen consisted of CD8+ T cells sorted from blood (inferred from file names), obtained from a patient given nivolumab and ipilimumab in sequence. Receptors were obtained from a human donor with melanoma.

The V and J genes are TRBV28 and TRBJ1-2; 8 bases align to TRBD1. Trimming at V came to 3 bases and at J to 2 bases, leaving 5 bases not matched to a gene. Germline loops: CDR1 MDHEN, CDR2 SYDVKM. The CDR3 is 15 residues long. Here the CDR3 DNA reads TGTGCCAGCAGTTTGTCAGGGGGCCGGAACTATGGCTACACCTTC. It encodes CASSLSGGRNYGYTF.

The J gene is TRBJ1-2, the V gene TRBV13; D uncertain. Between the trimmed V and J ends, which lost 0 bases and 8 bases, there was a span of 13 bases. CDR3 length equals 14 residues. The germline V gene encodes CDR1 PRHDT and CDR2 FYEKMQ (reference sequence). This CDR3 is CASSLGTPGAGYTF. In DNA, the CDR3 is TGTGCCAGCAGCTTAGGGACTCCTGGCGCCGGCTACACCTTC.

This clone was observed a single time. This chain links TRBV5-6 with TRBJ2-5, with 12 bases fitting TRBD2. With 3 bases clipped from V and 5 bases from J, the junction kept 2 bases outside the gene matches. The CDR3 runs 14 residues. Germline CDR1 reads SGHDT; CDR2 reads YYEEEE. In nucleotides, the CDR3 is TGTGCCAGCAGCTGGGGGACTAGCGGGGAGACCCAGTACTTC. Translating gives CASSWGTSGETQYF.

This chain joins TRBV27 and TRBJ2-3; 10 nucleotides line up with TRBD2. CDR3 length: 16 amino acids. Germline V gene lookup returns CDR1 MNHEY and CDR2 SMNVEV (reference sequence). J was trimmed by 1 base and V by 2 bases; bases with no gene match: 3. The CDR3: CASSLTGTSGTDTQYF. The CDR3, as DNA: TGTGCCAGCAGTTTAACAGGGACTAGCGGCACAGATACGCAGTATTTT.

The rearrangement links TRBV6-1 to TRBJ2-1; D call uncertain. CDR3 length equals 13 residues. Germline V gene lookup returns CDR1 MNHNS and CDR2 SASEGT. Trimming pared 7 bases from V and 7 bases from J, leaving 14 bases between. The CDR3 reads CASTYSFSNEQFF. In nucleotides, the CDR3 is TGTGCCAGCACCTATAGCTTCTCAAATGAGCAGTTCTTC.

V usage is TRBV6-6 and J usage is TRBJ2-7; the D is unclear. The CDR3 spans 14 residues. Trimming pared 4 bases from V and 3 bases from J, leaving 13 bases between. In germline, CDR1 is MNHNY, CDR2 SVGAGI (reference sequence). The CDR3 coding sequence is TGTGCCAGCAGTTTATTATGGTCGGGCTACGAGCAGTACTTC. Amino acids: CASSLLWSGYEQYF.

J is TRBJ2-3 and V is TRBV27; D is unclear. CDR1 and CDR2 from the germline V gene are MNHEY and SMNVEV (reference sequence). The CDR3 totals 12 residues. V was pared by 3 bases and J by 5 bases, with 6 bases between. CDR3: CASSFYGDTQYF. CDR3 sequence (DNA): TGTGCCAGCAGTTTCTATGGAGATACGCAGTATTTT.

The chain couples TRBV19 to TRBJ2-2, with a weak D call TRBD1 (6 bases). CDR3 length: 15 residues. Germline loops: CDR1 LNHDA, CDR2 SQIVND (reference sequence). The V end lost 10 bases, the J end lost 4 bases, and 19 bases lay between the germline ends. The DNA for the CDR3 is TGTGCCACCAGAATGGGGACCAGGGGCACCGGGGAGCTGTTTTTT. It is translated as CATRMGTRGTGELFF.

This chain connects TRBV14 to TRBJ2-7; possibly TRBD2 for D (5 bases). The V and J ends lost 1 base and 7 bases respectively, with 20 bases between them. The CDR3 spans 16 residues. The V gene's germline CDR1 is SGHDN and CDR2 FVKESK. The CDR3 loop reads CASSQVRTGYLYEQYF. The CDR3 DNA reads TGTGCCAGCAGCCAAGTGAGGACTGGCTATCTGTATGAGCAGTACTTC.

The chain carries TRBV6-1 and TRBJ2-1; 12 bases agree with TRBD2. V dropped 3 bases and J dropped 8; count of bases not matched to a gene: 14. The germline V gene encodes CDR1 MNHNS and CDR2 SASEGT. The CDR3 is 18 residues long. DNA of the CDR3: TGTGCCAGCAGTGAGGGGAGACTAGCGGGAGAGAGGTGGTATGAGCAGTTCTTC. Protein: CASSEGRLAGERWYEQFF.

For this clone: This CDR3 is also generated by other DNA sequences in the sample. The V gene is TRBV9, the J gene TRBJ2-1; 9 bases map to TRBD1. The CDR3 is made up of 15 amino acids. Losses at the gene ends were 0 bases for V and 3 bases for J; bases not matched to a gene: 1. In germline, CDR1 is SGDLS, CDR2 YYNGEE. CDR3 residues: CASSVAGQGYNEQFF. CDR3 coding DNA: TGTGCCAGCAGCGTAGCGGGACAGGGCTACAATGAGCAGTTCTTC.

The genes are TRBV7-2 and TRBJ2-1; 10 positions match TRBD2. V shed 6 bases, J shed 8 bases, and the junction held 4 bases outside the gene matches. Germline assignment: CDR1 SGHTA and CDR2 FQGNSA. CDR3 size: 13 residues. CDR3 protein: CASRWTSGDEQFF. CDR3 bases: TGTGCCAGCAGGTGGACTAGCGGCGATGAGCAGTTCTTC.

The chain couples TRBV28 to TRBJ2-1; D possibly corresponds to TRBD1 (6 bases). The CDR3 runs to 15 residues. V gave up 8 bases and J gave up 1 base, with 15 bases separating them. Germline CDR1 is MDHEN and CDR2 is SYDVKM. This CDR3 reads CASLLLQGSYNEQFF. CDR3 nucleotide sequence: TGTGCCAGCCTGCTCTTACAGGGTTCCTACAATGAGCAGTTCTTC.

V usage is TRBV27 and J usage is TRBJ2-7; the match to TRBD2 covers 8 bases. The CDR3 runs to 16 residues. V shed 5 bases, J shed 4 bases, and the junction held 13 bases outside the gene matches. The germline CDR1 and CDR2 sequences are MNHEY and SMNVEV (reference sequence). The CDR3 region is CASSPVGGRKWYEQYF. In DNA, the CDR3 is TGTGCCAGCAGTCCCGTAGGCGGGAGGAAATGGTACGAGCAGTACTTC.

This chain joins TRBV5-1 and TRBJ1-2; perhaps TRBD1 as D (5 bases). This CDR3 is built from 15 residues. Germline lookup yields CDR1 SGHRS and CDR2 YFSETQ. Trimming took off 3 bases at V and 3 bases at J, with 15 bases between the two ends. The CDR3 loop is CASSSVGGQDYGYTF. CDR3 in DNA: TGCGCCAGCAGCTCCGTGGGGGGTCAGGACTATGGCTACACCTTC.

The rearrangement links TRBV28 to TRBJ1-1, with D tentatively TRBD1 (5 bases). Germline CDR1 is MDHEN and CDR2 is SYDVKM. The CDR3 is 15 amino acids. The V end lost 5 bases, the J end lost 2 bases, and 15 bases lay between the germline ends. Written as DNA, the CDR3 is TGTGCCAGCAGTCCGCTCGGGGGGGGAAACACTGAAGCTTTCTTT. The encoded protein is CASSPLGGGNTEAFF.

The rearrangement joins TRBV25-1 to TRBJ2-3, with 8 bases identical to TRBD2. Trimming cost V 4 bases and J 2 bases; bases outside gene matches: 14. CDR1 is MGHDK, CDR2 SYGVNS, per germline. This CDR3 is built from 18 residues. The DNA of the CDR3 is TGTGCCAGCAGTGGCCTACCCCCTAGCGGGTGGGCCACAGATACGCAGTATTTT. Protein: CASSGLPPSGWATDTQYF.

This clone was seen only a few times. This chain joins TRBV7-6 and TRBJ2-1; D is unclear. V lost 2 bases to trimming and J lost 8 bases, with 7 bases between them. CDR1 and CDR2 (germline): SGHVS, FNYEAQ. The CDR3 spans 12 residues. The CDR3 nucleotides read TGTGCCAGCAGCTTATCTGAGGATGAGCAGTTCTTC. Its translation: CASSLSEDEQFF.

The V gene is TRBV27, the J gene TRBJ2-1; 7 bases are a match to TRBD2. CDR1 and CDR2 from the germline V gene are MNHEY and SMNVEV (reference sequence). The CDR3 covers 16 residues. V lost 4 bases to trimming and J lost 1 base; unmatched junction nucleotides: 7. CDR3 coding DNA: TGTGCCAGCAGTTGGGGAGGGGAAGTGTCCTACAATGAGCAGTTCTTC. It encodes CASSWGGEVSYNEQFF.

This rearrangement joins TRBV27 to TRBJ1-1; no reliable D call. Germline values: CDR1 MNHEY, CDR2 SMNVEV (reference sequence). V dropped 2 bases and J dropped 0 bases, with 13 bases sitting between them. This CDR3 contains 16 residues. CDR3 residues: CASSLAGGGMNTEAFF. CDR3 DNA sequence: TGTGCCAGCAGTTTAGCCGGTGGAGGGATGAACACTGAAGCTTTCTTT.

The chain joins TRBV4-1 to TRBJ2-2, with 9 bases matching TRBD2. J gave up 1 base and V 9 bases, and 12 bases lay outside the gene matches. The CDR3 extends over 17 amino acids. CDR1 and CDR2 (germline): MGHRA, YSYEKL. CDR3 nucleotides: TGCGCCAGTTCTCTGCCCAAAGCGGGGGGGAACACCGGGGAGCTGTTTTTT. Amino acid sequence: CASSLPKAGGNTGELFF.

The chain joins TRBV19 to TRBJ1-1; 10 bases fit TRBD1. This CDR3 region has 13 residues. The J segment lost 6 bases and the V segment lost 3 bases, leaving 1 base of the junction unmatched. Germline assignment: CDR1 LNHDA and CDR2 SQIVND (reference sequence). The CDR3 DNA sequence: TGTGCCAGTAGTATCGGGACAGGGGCTGAAGCTTTCTTT. Amino acids: CASSIGTGAEAFF.

V gene TRBV28 combines with J gene TRBJ2-7, with TRBD1 identical over 9 bases. Trimming took 8 bases from V and 3 from J; bases not matched to a gene: 8. CDR3 length: 14 amino acids. From germline, CDR1 is MDHEN and CDR2 SYDVKM. This chain's CDR3 is CASLSGTGLYEQYF. The CDR3 bases are TGTGCCAGCTTGTCGGGGACAGGGCTCTACGAGCAGTACTTC.

This clone appeared a single time. As DNA, the CDR3 is TGTGCCAGCAATGGACAGAGTACTAGCGGGAGTTTCAACAATGAGCAGTTCTTC. Translated, it gives CASNGQSTSGSFNNEQFF. The chain uses TRBV2 and TRBJ2-1; 11 nucleotides align to TRBD2. This CDR3 region has 18 residues. Germline CDR1 is SNHLY and CDR2 is FYNNEI. Trimming removed 7 bases from V and 5 bases from J; junction bases left unmatched: 16.

The chain has TRBV5-6 and TRBJ2-5, with a weak D call TRBD2 (5 bases). The J call may be mistaken, given a closer DNA end match to TRBJ2-7. The germline V gene encodes CDR1 SGHDT and CDR2 YYEEEE. The CDR3 extends over 15 amino acids. CDR3 loop: CASSQIAKSIAEQYF. The CDR3 region has the DNA TGTGCCAGCAGCCAAATAGCGAAGAGCATAGCCGAGCAGTACTTC.

The chain recombines TRBV5-6 with TRBJ2-1; TRBD2 aligns across 11 bases. V dropped 4 bases and J dropped 5; count of bases not matched to a gene: 5. The CDR3 has 15 residues. Germline V gene lookup returns CDR1 SGHDT and CDR2 YYEEEE. The CDR3 here is CASSRGLAANNEQFF. As DNA, the CDR3 is TGTGCCAGCAGCCGGGGACTAGCGGCTAACAATGAGCAGTTCTTC. The full variable domain, in which reference TRBV5-6 and TRBJ2-1 provide the parts outside the CDR3, is DAGVTQSPTHLIKTRGQQVTLRCSPKSGHDTVSWYQQALGQGPQFIFQYYEEEERQRGNFPDRFSGHQFPNYSSELNVNALLLGDSALYLCASSRGLAANNEQFFGPGTRLTVL.

The chain couples TRBV6-6 to TRBJ2-2, with 9 bases that match TRBD2. V dropped 1 base and J dropped 5; count of bases not matched to a gene: 2. There are 15 residues in the CDR3. The germline CDR1 and CDR2 sequences are MNHNY and SVGAGI (reference sequence). As DNA, the CDR3 is TGTGCCAGCAGTTACTTGCGGGGGGGAACCGGGGAGCTGTTTTTT. Amino acids: CASSYLRGGTGELFF.